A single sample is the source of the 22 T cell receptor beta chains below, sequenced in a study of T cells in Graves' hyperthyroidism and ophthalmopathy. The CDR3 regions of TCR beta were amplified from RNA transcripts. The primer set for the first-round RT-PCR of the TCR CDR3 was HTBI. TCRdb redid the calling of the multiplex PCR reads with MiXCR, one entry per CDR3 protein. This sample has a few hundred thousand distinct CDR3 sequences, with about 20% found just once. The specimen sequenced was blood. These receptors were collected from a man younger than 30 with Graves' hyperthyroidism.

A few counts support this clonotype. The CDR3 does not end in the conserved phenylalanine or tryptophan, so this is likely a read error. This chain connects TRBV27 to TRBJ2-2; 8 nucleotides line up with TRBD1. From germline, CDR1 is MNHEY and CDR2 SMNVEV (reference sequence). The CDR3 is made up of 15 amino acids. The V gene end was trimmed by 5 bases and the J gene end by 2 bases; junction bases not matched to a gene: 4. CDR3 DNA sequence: TGTGCCAGCAGTCGGGACAGGAGCAACACCGGGGAGCTGTTTTCT. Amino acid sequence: CASSRDRSNTGELFS.

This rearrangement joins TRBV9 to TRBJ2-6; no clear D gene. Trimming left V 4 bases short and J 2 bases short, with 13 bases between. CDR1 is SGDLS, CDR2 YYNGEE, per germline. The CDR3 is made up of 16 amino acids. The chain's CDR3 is CASSLRTGTGANVLTF. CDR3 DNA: TGTGCCAGCAGCTTACGGACCGGTACTGGGGCCAACGTCCTGACTTTC.

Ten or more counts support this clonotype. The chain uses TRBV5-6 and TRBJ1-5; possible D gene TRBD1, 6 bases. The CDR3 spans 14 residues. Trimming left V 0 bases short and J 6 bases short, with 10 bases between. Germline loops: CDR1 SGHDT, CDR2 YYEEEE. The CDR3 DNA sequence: TGTGCCAGCAGCTTGGGACAGGAGGGTCAGCCCCAGCATTTT. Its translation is CASSLGQEGQPQHF. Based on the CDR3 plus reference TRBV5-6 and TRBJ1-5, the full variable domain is DAGVTQSPTHLIKTRGQQVTLRCSPKSGHDTVSWYQQALGQGPQFIFQYYEEEERQRGNFPDRFSGHQFPNYSSELNVNALLLGDSALYLCASSLGQEGQPQHFGDGTRLSIL.

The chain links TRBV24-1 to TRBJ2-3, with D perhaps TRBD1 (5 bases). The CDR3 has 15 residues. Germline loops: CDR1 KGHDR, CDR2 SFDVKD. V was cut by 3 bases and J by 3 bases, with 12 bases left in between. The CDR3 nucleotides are TGTGCCACCAGTGATACGGCAGGGCGGACAGATACGCAGTATTTT. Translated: CATSDTAGRTDTQYF.

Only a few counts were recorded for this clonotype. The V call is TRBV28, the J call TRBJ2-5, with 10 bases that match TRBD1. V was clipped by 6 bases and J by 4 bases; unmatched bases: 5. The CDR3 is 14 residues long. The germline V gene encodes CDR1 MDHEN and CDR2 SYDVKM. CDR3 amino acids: CASRETGGVETQYF. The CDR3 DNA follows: TGTGCCAGCAGGGAGACAGGGGGCGTAGAGACCCAGTACTTC.

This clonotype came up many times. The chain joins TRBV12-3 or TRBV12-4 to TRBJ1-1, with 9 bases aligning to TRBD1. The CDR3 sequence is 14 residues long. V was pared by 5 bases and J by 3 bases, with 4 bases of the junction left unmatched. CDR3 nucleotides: TGTGCCAGCAGTCGGGACAGGGTAGACACTGAAGCTTTCTTT. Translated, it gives CASSRDRVDTEAFF.

The CDR3 region is CASSSKAERTYIQETQYF. The CDR3 DNA is TGTGCCAGCAGTTCCAAGGCCGAGCGAACCTACATCCAAGAGACCCAGTACTTC. The chain recombines TRBV25-1 with TRBJ2-5; D is ambiguous. Trimming pared 5 bases from V and 1 base from J, leaving 23 bases between. This CDR3 region has 18 residues. The germline V gene has CDR1 MGHDK and CDR2 SYGVNS.

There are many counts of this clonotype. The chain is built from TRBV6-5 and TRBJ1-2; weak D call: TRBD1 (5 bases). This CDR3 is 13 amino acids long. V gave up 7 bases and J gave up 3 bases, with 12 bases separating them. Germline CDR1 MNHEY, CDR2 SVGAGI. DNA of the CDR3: TGTGCCAGCACTTCGTGGGGGTACTATGGCTACACCTTC. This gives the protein CASTSWGYYGYTF.

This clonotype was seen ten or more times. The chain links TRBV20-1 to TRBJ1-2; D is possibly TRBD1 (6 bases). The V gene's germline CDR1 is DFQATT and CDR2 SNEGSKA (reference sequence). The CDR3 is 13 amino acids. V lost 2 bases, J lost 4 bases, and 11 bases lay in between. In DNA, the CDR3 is TGCAGTGCTAGAAAGGGGGGAATCTATGGCTACACCTTC. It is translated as CSARKGGIYGYTF.

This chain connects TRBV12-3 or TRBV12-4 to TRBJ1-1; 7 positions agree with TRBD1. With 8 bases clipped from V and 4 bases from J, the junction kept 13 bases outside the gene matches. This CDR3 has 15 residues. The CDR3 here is CASGTPGAGGTEAFF. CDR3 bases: TGTGCCAGCGGAACACCTGGAGCAGGGGGCACTGAAGCTTTCTTT.

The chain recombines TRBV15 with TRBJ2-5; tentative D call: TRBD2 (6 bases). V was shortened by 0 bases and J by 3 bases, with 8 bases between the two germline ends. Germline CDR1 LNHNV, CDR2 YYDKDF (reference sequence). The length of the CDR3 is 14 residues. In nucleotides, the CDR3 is TGTGCCACCAGCAGAGATCCGGGAGAAGAGACCCAGTACTTC. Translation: CATSRDPGEETQYF.

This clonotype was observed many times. The CDR3 bases are TGTGCCAGCAGCTGGGACTTCGGATACACTGAAGCTTTCTTT. Its translation: CASSWDFGYTEAFF. The chain uses TRBV12-3 or TRBV12-4 and TRBJ1-1; tentative D call: TRBD1 (5 bases). CDR3 size: 14 residues. Trimming stripped 6 bases from V and 3 bases from J, with 14 bases between.

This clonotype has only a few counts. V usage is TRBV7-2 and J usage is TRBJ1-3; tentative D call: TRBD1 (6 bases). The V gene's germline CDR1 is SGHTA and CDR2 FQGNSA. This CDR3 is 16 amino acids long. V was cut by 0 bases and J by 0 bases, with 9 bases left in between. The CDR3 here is CASSLAGTRSGNTIYF. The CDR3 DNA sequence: TGTGCCAGCAGCTTAGCAGGGACACGCTCTGGAAACACCATATATTTT.

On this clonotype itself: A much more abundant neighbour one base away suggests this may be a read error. The CDR3 protein is CASDNAGSNTEAFF. CDR3 nucleotide sequence: TGTGCCAGCGACAACGCGGGGTCAAACACTGAAGCTTTCTTT. The chain couples TRBV6-2 or TRBV6-3 to TRBJ1-1; no firm D call. Trimming shortened V by 8 bases and J by 2 bases, and 15 bases separated the two germline ends. Germline CDR1 and CDR2: MNHEY and SVGEGT. This CDR3 region has 14 residues.

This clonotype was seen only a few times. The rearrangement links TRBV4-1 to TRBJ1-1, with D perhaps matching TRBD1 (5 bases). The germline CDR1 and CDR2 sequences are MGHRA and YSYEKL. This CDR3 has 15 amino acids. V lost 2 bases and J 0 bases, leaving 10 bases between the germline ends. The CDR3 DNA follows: TGCGCCAGCAGCCAACAGCAGGGCTTGAACACTGAAGCTTTCTTT. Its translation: CASSQQQGLNTEAFF.

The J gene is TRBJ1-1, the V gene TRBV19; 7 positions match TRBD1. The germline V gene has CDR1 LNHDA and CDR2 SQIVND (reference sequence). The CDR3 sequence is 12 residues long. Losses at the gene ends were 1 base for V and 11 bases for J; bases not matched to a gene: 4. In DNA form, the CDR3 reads TGTGCCAGTAGTATAGGGGGACAGAACGCTTTCTTT. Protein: CASSIGGQNAFF.

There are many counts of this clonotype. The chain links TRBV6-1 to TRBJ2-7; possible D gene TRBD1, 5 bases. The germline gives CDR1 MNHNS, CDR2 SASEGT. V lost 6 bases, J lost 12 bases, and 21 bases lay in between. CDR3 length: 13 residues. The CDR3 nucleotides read TGTGCCAGCAGAGACGCATCACAGGCAGATCGGTACTTC. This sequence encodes CASRDASQADRYF.

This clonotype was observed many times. CDR3 residues: CASSLGLGELFF. The CDR3 DNA reads as TGTGCCAGCAGTCTAGGTCTCGGGGAGCTGTTTTTT. The chain carries TRBV12-3 or TRBV12-4 and TRBJ2-2; no firm D call. The CDR3 sequence is 12 residues long. Trimming removed 5 bases at V and 7 bases at J, with 8 bases between.

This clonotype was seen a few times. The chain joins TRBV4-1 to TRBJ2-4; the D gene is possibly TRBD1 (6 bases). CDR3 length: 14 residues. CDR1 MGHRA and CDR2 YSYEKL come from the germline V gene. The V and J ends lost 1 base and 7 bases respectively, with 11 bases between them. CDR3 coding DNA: TGCGCCAGCAGCCAAGGTTCAGGGGTGAACATTCAGTACTTC. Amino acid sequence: CASSQGSGVNIQYF.

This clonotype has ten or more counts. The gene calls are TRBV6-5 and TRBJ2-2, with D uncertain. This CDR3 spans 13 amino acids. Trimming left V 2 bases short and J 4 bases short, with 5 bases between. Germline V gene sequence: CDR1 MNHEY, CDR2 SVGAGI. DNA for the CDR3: TGTGCCAGCAGTTACCTGGGCACCGGGGAGCTGTTTTTT. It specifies CASSYLGTGELFF.

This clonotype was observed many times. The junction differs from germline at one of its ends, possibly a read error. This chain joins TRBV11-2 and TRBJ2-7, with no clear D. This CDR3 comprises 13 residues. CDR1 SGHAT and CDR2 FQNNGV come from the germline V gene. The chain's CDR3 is CASSLTWRNEQYF. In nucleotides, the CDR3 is TGTGCCAGTAGCTTAACATGGCGAAACGAGCAGTACTTC. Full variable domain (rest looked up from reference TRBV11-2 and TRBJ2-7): EAGVAQSPRYKIIEKRQSVAFWCNPISGHATLYWYQQILGQGPKLLIQFQNNGVVDDSQLPKDRFSAERLKGVDSTLKIQPAKLEDSAVYLCASSLTWRNEQYFGPGTRLTVT.

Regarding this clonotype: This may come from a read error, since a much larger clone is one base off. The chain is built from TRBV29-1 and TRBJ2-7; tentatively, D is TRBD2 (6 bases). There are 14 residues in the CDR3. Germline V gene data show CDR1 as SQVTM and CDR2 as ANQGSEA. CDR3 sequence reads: CSVGGDVGSYEEYF. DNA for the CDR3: TGCAGCGTTGGCGGGGACGTAGGGTCCTACGAGGAGTACTTC.